There are a few counts of the clone carrying this TCR beta chain. Its target is not known. CDR1 SGHRS and CDR2 YFSETQ come from the germline V gene. J was trimmed by 8 bases and V by 1 base; bases with no gene match: 11. This CDR3 spans 16 amino acids. Each CDR3 protein gets one entry after TCRdb re-called the RT-PCR reads with MiXCR. The top ten hold about an eighth of the sample, which has fewer than 700,000 distinct CDR3 sequences, under 15% seen once. These data belong to a study of response to subunit inactivated influenza vaccine. Study-level points and caveats: Authors suggested each seasonal influenza vaccination recruits few new T cells.

The chain uses TRBV5-1 and TRBJ2-1, with 8 nucleotides matching TRBD2. This TCR derives from a man aged 45-60 years who received an inactivated influenza vaccine. Material: PBMCs from blood, obtained roughly 45 days after vaccination. The CDR3 nucleotides are TGCGCCAGCAGCTTGATTGGATCGGGAGGGCCCGATGAGCAGTTCTTC. Protein product: CASSLIGSGGPDEQFF.